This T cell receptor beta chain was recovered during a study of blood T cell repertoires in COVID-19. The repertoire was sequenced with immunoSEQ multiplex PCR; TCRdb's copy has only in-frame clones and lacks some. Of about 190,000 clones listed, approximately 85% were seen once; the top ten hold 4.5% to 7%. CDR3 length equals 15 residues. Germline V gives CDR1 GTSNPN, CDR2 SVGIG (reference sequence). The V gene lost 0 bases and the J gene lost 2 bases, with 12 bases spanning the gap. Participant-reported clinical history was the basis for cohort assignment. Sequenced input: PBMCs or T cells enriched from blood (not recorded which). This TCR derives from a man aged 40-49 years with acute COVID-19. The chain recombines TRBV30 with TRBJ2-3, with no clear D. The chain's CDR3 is CAWSVHLPTTDTQYF. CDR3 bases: TGTGCCTGGAGTGTACACCTCCCCACCACAGATACGCAGTATTTT.